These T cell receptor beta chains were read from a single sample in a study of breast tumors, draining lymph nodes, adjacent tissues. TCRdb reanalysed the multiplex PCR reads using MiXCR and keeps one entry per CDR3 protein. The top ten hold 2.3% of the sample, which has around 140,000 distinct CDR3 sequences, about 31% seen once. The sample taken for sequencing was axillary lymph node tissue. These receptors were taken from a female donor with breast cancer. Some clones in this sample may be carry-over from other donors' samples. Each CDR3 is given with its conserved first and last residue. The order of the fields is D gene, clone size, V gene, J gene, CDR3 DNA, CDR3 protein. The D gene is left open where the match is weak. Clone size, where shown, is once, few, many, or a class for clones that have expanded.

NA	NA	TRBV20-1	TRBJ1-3	TGCAGTGCTAGAGACATGGAGGGCTCTGCAAACACCATATATTTT	CSARDMEGSANTIYF
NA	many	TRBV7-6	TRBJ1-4	TGTGCCAGCAGCTTATCCGGGACATCCAATGAAAAACTGTTTTTT	CASSLSGTSNEKLFF
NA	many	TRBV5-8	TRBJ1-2	TGTGCCAGCAGCTTGGGGACAGATAACTATGGCTACACCTTC	CASSLGTDNYGYTF
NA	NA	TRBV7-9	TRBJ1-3	TGTGCCAGCAGCTTCGGTGGTAGCGGAAACACCATATATTTT	CASSFGGSGNTIYF
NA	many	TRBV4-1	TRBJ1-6	TGCGCCAGCAGCCAAGATTTATACACCAACCCGGATTCACCCCTCCACTTT	CASSQDLYTNPDSPLHF
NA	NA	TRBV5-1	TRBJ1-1	TGCGCCAGCAGCAGTGCTAGCGGGGCTTTCTTT	CASSSASGAFF
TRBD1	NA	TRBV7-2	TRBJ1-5	TGTGCCAGCAGCTTAGCCGGGACAGGGTATCAGCCCCAGCATTTT	CASSLAGTGYQPQHF
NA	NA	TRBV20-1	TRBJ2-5	TGCAGTGCAAGGGAGTACCAAGAGACCCAGTACTTC	CSAREYQETQYF
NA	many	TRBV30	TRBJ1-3	TGTGCCTGGAGGAAGGATCGCTCTGGAAACACCATATATTTT	CAWRKDRSGNTIYF
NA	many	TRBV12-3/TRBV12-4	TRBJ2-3	TGTGCCAGCAGGCTGGGAGCAGGCACAGATACGCAGTATTTT	CASRLGAGTDTQYF
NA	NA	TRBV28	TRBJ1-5	TGTGCCAGCAGTTTTGCAGGAGTCCGGCCCCAGCATTTT	CASSFAGVRPQHF
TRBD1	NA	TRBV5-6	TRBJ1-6	TGTGCCAGCAGTTCGGGACAGGGTTTTTATAATTCACCCCTCCACTTT	CASSSGQGFYNSPLHF
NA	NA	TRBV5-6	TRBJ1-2	TGTGCCAGCAGCTTGGACCCCTCTGGAAACACCTTC	CASSLDPSGNTF
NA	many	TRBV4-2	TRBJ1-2	TGTGCCAGCAGTGGAGGGCAGGACTATGGCTACACCTTC	CASSGGQDYGYTF
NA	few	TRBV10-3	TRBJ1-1	TGTGCCATCACCCCCGAGGGGTCCAACACTGAAGCTTTCTTT	CAITPEGSNTEAFF
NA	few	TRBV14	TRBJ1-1	TGTGCCAGCAGCCAAGATGAAAGAGCGAACCTGAAGGCTGAAGCTTTCTTT	CASSQDERANLKAEAFF
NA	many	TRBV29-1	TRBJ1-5	TGCAGCGTTAAACAGGGACGGGATCAGCCCCAGCATTTT	CSVKQGRDQPQHF
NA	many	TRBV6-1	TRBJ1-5	TGTGCCAGCGGCCGGGACCTGAATCAGCCCCAGCATTTT	CASGRDLNQPQHF
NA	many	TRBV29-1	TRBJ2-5	TGCAGCGTTGACGGGTCAGGGCAAGAGACCCAGTACTTC	CSVDGSGQETQYF
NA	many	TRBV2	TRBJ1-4	TGTGCCAGCAGTCAAGCTTCAGGGTTGGGAACTAATGAAAAACTGTTTTTT	CASSQASGLGTNEKLFF
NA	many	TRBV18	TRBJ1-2	TGTGCCAGCTCACCGACAAATCAACATGGCTACACCTTC	CASSPTNQHGYTF
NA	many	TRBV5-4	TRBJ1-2	TGTGCCAGCAGCTTGGCCACCGCCTATGGCTACACCTTC	CASSLATAYGYTF
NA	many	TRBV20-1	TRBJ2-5	TGCAGTGCTAGGGCGTTCACAGGGTTGGAGACCCAGTACTTC	CSARAFTGLETQYF
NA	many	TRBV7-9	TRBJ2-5	TGTGCCAGCAGCTTCCGTCTAATAACTACAGGGTTGGAGCCCCAGTACTTC	CASSFRLITTGLEPQYF
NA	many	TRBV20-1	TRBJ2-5	TGCAGTGCTAGAGCCGAAACAGGGTTTGGGGAGACCCAGTACTTC	CSARAETGFGETQYF
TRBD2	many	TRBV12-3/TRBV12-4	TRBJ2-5	TGTGCCAGCAATCTGGTCGGGGGGGAAGAGACCCAGTACTTC	CASNLVGGEETQYF
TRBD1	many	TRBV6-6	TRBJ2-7	TGTGCCAGCAGTTACTTGGACAGGAGCCTCTCCTACGAGCAGTACTTC	CASSYLDRSLSYEQYF
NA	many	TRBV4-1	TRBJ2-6	TGCGCCAGCAGCCATGGGGCAGGTCGCTCTGGGGCCAACGTCCTGACTTTC	CASSHGAGRSGANVLTF
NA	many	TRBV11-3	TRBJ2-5	TGTGCCAGCAGCTTAGAGGACTCCGAGACCCAGTACTTC	CASSLEDSETQYF
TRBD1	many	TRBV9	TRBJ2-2	TGTGCCAGCAGCCCTCGGACAGGGGTAAAAACCGGGGAGCTGTTTTTT	CASSPRTGVKTGELFF
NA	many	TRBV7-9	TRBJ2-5	TGTGCCAGCAGCCAGTACCAAGAGACCCAGTACTTC	CASSQYQETQYF
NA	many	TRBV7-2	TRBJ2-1	TGTGCCAGCAGCTTAGCGACAGGAAACTACAATGAGCAGTTCTTC	CASSLATGNYNEQFF
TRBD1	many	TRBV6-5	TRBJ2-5	TGTGCCAGCAGCTATCAAAGACAGGGCCAAGAGACCCAGTACTTC	CASSYQRQGQETQYF
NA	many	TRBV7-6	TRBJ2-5	TGTGCCAGCAGCCCCAGTCCGGGCTCAGAGACCCAGTACTTC	CASSPSPGSETQYF
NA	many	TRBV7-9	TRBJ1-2	TGTGCCAGCACCGAAACTGGGCAGGGCCTATTCGGCTACACCTTC	CASTETGQGLFGYTF
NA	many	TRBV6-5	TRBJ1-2	TGTGCCAGCAGTACAGGGAGGTCATCGATAGCCTACACCTTC	CASSTGRSSIAYTF
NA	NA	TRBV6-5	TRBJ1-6	TGTGCCAGCAGTCGCCTGAGGACGCGCTCCTATAATTCACCCCTCCACTTT	CASSRLRTRSYNSPLHF
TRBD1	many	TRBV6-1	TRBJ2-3	TGTGCCAGCAGATTATCGGGACAGATCACAGATACGCAGTATTTT	CASRLSGQITDTQYF
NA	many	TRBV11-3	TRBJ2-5	TGTGCCAGCAGCTTAGGTGACCAAGAGACCCAGTACTTC	CASSLGDQETQYF
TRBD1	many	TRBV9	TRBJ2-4	TGTGCCAGCAGCCCCCGACAGGGCCCCAAAAACATTCAGTACTTC	CASSPRQGPKNIQYF
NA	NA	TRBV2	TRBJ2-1	TGTGCCAGCAGTGGTGGGACAGTGGGACTTGATGAGCAGTTCTTC	CASSGGTVGLDEQFF
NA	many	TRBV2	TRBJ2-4	TGTGCCAGCAGTGAGACGTATGGCTATAAAAACATTCAGTACTTC	CASSETYGYKNIQYF
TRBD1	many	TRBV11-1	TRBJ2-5	TGTGCCAGCAGCCGGACAGGGCTTGGCGAGACCCAGTACTTC	CASSRTGLGETQYF
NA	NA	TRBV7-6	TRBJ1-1	TGTGCCAGCAGCTTAGGGTTAGGGACCATGAACACTGAAGCTTTCTTT	CASSLGLGTMNTEAFF
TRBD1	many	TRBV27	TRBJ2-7	TGTGCCAGCAGCCGTTTCGGGACAGGCTACTACGAGCAGTACTTC	CASSRFGTGYYEQYF
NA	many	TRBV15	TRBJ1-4	TGTGCCACCAGCACCGGGTGGAATGAAAAACTGTTTTTT	CATSTGWNEKLFF
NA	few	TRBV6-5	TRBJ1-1	TGTGCCAGCAGTTACGCAGGGATGGGCACTGAAGCTTTCTTT	CASSYAGMGTEAFF
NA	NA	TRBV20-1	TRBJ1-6	TGCAGTGCCCGAGAGGACAGCTATAATTCACCCCTCCACTTT	CSAREDSYNSPLHF
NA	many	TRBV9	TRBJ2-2	TGTGCCAGCAGCGTAACTCCCGGGGTTGACACCGGGGAGCTGTTTTTT	CASSVTPGVDTGELFF
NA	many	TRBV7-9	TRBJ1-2	TGTGCCAGCAGCTTAGCGGTGGGGACACCCTATGGCTACCCCTTC	CASSLAVGTPYGYPF
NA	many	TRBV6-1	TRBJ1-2	TGTGCCAGCAGTGAAGTCTACGGCAGAAACTATGGCTACACCTTC	CASSEVYGRNYGYTF
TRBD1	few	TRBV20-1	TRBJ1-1	TGCAGTGCCGGGACAGTGAACACTGAAGCTTTCTTT	CSAGTVNTEAFF
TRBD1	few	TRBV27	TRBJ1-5	TGTGCCAGCAGCCGCGACAGGGGAGTTCAGCCCCAGCATTTT	CASSRDRGVQPQHF
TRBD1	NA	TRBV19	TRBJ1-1	TGTGCCAGTAAAGACAGGGTGAGGTACACTGAAGCTTTCTTT	CASKDRVRYTEAFF
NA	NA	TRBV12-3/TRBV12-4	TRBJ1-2	TGTGCCAGCAGCCGCCAGATTAGCTATGGCTACACCTTC	CASSRQISYGYTF
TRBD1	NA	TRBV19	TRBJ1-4	TGTGCCAGTAGTATAATTAGGGACAGGGGGAGAGTTAATGAAAAACTGTTTTTT	CASSIIRDRGRVNEKLFF
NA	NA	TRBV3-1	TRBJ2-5	TGCGCCAGCAGTTACTCTGAGTCCACCCAGTACTTC	CASSYSESTQYF
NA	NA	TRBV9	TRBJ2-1	TGTGCCAGCGGACCAGGGGGGAGCTCCTACAATGAGCAGTTCTTC	CASGPGGSSYNEQFF
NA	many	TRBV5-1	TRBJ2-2	TGCGCCAGCAGCCCCCCAGGGCAGGTGGCCGGGGAGCTGTTTTTT	CASSPPGQVAGELFF
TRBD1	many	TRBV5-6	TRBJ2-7	TGTGCCAGTCACCGGGACAGGACCTTATCCTACGAGCAGTACTTC	CASHRDRTLSYEQYF